This T cell receptor (beta chain) derives from a study of glioma-infiltrating T cells (TCRdb year 2016). Concerning the study at large: The low-grade gliomas were WHO grade II oligodendrogliomas or astrocytomas, while the glioblastomas were WHO grade IV tumors sampled at initial diagnosis rather than at recurrent diagnosis. Before surgery, glioma patients were given dexamethasone for six or fewer days. The sequencing target for blood libraries was roughly 4.5- to 11-fold coverage of about a million peripheral T cells. TCR alpha- and beta-chain repertoires were sequenced from glioma tissue, non-neoplastic brain tissue and matched peripheral blood mononuclear cells. Each tissue-infiltrating repertoire was compared with the same patient's peripheral blood repertoire to measure divergence between tissue and blood T-cell populations. The paired cohort comprised three low-grade glioma patients, 8 or 9 primary glioblastoma patients and three non-glioma patients contributing non-neoplastic brain tissue. Results the study describes overall, beyond this receptor: Tissue and blood shared very few CDR3 sequences, a result attributed to high CDR3 diversity and limited sampling. VJ-independent divergence between tissue and blood was found to be below expectation in non-neoplastic patients but above expectation in all gliomas, particularly low-grade gliomas. Group comparisons rested on small numbers: three non-neoplastic, three low-grade glioma and 7 or 8 glioblastoma patients. Patients with low tissue-blood divergence were marked by a signature set of shared blood CDR3 motifs, and that set was depleted in highly divergent patients.

Immediately after resection, surgical brain or tumor specimens were cryofrozen in liquid nitrogen, and peripheral blood cells were collected at the same time. Unmatched junction bases come to 11, with V trimmed by 3 bases and J by 7 bases. The CDR3 sequence holds 15 residues, the cysteine and phenylalanine included. The entry retains the CDR3 DNA only, 45 bases that are in frame from base 1. From the germline V gene (reference sequence), CDR1 is DFQATT and CDR2 is SNEGSKA. The iRepertoire nested amplicon-rescue multiplex PCR (arm-PCR) platform was used to amplify TCR alpha and beta CDR3 regions from RNA. One-step reverse transcription and amplification used roughly 100-450 ng of tissue mRNA or PBMC total RNA as input. Following bead purification, Illumina adapters were added by a secondary multiplex PCR, and the libraries were gel-purified between 200 and 400 bp. The libraries contained internal 6-nucleotide barcodes that were used for demultiplexing. Sequencing of libraries was performed on an Illumina MiSeq with 2x220 or 2x250 nucleotide paired-end reads. The paper's processing steps were these. Paired reads were merged using FLASH 1.2.11 and aligned with BWA-MEM to the GRCh37 human genome, and TRA and TRB reads were then extracted. An IMGT-derived reference of cassette sequences and CDR3 motifs, with pseudogenes included, was used for V and J assignment. Reads were translated in three frames, and productive CDR3s were defined as those with a C...FGXG motif and no stop codons. A clonotype was defined as a unique combination of a V-J cassette pair and a CDR3 amino acid sequence. Reads were filtered by Hamming distance, thresholded by each sample's sequence error rate in mapped regions. TCRdb trimmed the raw reads at Q25, called clones with MiXCR and kept productive beta chains. Every distinct CDR3 protein forms one entry, paired with its most common genes and DNA. The V and J calls and clone size are TCRdb's, not the authors'. This sample lists about 400,000 distinct CDR3 sequences; roughly two fifths were detected once. The biggest ten clones account for about 12% of the sample.

A note on this clonotype: Its antigen is currently not known. The sample holds no much larger clone one base away, and base qualities are not on file.

The sample comprised glioma tissue, nonneoplastic brain tissue, or PBMCs (not recorded which). The sequence links TRBV20-1 to TRBJ2-7; 11 central bases correspond to TRBD2. The TCR originated in a human donor with low-grade glioma or glioblastoma, undergoing nonglioma brain surgery, or in good health (not recorded which). The CDR3 region has the sequence CSARTGLAGGGEQYF. The nucleotide sequence is given as TGCAGTGCTAGGACGGGGCTAGCGGGAGGAGGGGAGCAGTACTTC.